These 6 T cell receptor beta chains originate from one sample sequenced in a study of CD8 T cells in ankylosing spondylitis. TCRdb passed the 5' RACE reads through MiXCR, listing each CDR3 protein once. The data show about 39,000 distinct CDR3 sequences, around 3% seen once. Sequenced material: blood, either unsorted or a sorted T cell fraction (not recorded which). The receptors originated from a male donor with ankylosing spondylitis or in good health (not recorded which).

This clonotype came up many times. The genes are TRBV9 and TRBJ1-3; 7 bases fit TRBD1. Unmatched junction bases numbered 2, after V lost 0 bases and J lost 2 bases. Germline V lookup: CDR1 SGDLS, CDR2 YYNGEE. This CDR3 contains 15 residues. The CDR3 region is CASSVGGQTGNTIYF. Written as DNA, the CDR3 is TGTGCCAGCAGCGTAGGGGGACAGACTGGAAACACCATATATTTT. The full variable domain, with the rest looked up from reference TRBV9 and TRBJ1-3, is DSGVTQTPKHLITATGQRVTLRCSPRSGDLSVYWYQQSLDQGLQFLIQYYNGEERAKGNILERFSAQQFPDLHSELNLSSLELGDSALYFCASSVGGQTGNTIYFGEGSWLTVV.

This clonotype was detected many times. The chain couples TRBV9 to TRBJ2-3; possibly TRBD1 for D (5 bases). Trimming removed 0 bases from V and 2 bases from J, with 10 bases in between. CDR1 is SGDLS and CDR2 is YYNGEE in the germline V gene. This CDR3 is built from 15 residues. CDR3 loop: CASSVDGAPTDTQYF. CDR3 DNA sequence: TGTGCCAGCAGCGTAGATGGGGCCCCCACAGATACGCAGTATTTT.

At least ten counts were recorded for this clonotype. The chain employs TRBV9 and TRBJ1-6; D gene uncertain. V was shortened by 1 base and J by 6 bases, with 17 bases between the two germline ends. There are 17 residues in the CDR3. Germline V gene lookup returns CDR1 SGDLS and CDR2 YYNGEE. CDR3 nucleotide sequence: TGTGCCAGCAGCGTATACGCCGACGCGGTGGGTAATTCACCCCTCCACTTT. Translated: CASSVYADAVGNSPLHF.

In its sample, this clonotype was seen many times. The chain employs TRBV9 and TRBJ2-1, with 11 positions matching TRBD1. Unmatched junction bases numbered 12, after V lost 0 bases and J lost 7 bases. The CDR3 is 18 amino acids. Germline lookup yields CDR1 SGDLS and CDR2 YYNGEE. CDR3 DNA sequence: TGTGCCAGCAGCGTAGATCCCCCTGGACAGGGGGCGCGGAATGAGCAGTTCTTC. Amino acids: CASSVDPPGQGARNEQFF. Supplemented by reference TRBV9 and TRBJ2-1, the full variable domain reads DSGVTQTPKHLITATGQRVTLRCSPRSGDLSVYWYQQSLDQGLQFLIQYYNGEERAKGNILERFSAQQFPDLHSELNLSSLELGDSALYFCASSVDPPGQGARNEQFFGPGTRLTVL.

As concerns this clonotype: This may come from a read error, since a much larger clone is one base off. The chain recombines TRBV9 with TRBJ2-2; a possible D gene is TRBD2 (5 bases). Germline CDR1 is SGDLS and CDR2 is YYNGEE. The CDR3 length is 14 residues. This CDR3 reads CASSTAPNTGELLF. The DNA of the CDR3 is TGTGCCAGCAGCACCGCCCCGAACACCGGGGAGCTGCTTTTT.

Here the CDR3 DNA reads TGTGCCAGCAGCGTAGGGCTAGCGCCCACAGATACGCAGTATTTT. It is translated as CASSVGLAPTDTQYF. The chain combines TRBV9 with TRBJ2-3, with D possibly matching TRBD2 (6 bases). V lost 0 bases and J lost 2, with 10 bases in between. Germline V gives CDR1 SGDLS, CDR2 YYNGEE. CDR3 length equals 15 residues.